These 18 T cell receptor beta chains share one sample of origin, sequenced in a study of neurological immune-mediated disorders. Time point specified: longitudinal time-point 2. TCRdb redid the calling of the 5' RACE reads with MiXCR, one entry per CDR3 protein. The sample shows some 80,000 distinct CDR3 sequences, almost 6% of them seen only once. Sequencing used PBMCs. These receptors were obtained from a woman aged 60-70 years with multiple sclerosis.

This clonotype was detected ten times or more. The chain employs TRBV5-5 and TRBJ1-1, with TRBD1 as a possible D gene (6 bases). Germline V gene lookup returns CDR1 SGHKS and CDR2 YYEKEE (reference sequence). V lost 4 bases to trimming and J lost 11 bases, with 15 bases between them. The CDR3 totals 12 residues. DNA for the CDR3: TGTGCCAGCAGCCCCGGGAACAGGGACGCTTTCTTT. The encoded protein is CASSPGNRDAFF.

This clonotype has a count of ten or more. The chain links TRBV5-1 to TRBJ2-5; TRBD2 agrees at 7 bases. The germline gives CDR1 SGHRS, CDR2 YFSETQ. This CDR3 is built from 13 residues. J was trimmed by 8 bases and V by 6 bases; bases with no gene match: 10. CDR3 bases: TGCGCCAGCACCCCCAGCGGGGAAGGTACCCAGTACTTC. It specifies CASTPSGEGTQYF.

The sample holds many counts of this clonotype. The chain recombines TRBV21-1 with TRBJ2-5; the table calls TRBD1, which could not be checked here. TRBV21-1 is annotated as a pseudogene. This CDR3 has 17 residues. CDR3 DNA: TGTGCCAGCAGCTCCCTCCGAAGACAGGGGGCGAGAGAGACCCAGTACTTC. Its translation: CASSSLRRQGARETQYF.

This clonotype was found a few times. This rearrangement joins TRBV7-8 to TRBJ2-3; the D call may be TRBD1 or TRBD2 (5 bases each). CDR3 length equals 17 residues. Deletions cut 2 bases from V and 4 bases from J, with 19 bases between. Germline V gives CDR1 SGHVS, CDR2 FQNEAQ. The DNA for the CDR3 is TGTGCCAGCAGCTTAAAATTGGGAGCAGGGAATGCAGATACGCAGTATTTT. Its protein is CASSLKLGAGNADTQYF.

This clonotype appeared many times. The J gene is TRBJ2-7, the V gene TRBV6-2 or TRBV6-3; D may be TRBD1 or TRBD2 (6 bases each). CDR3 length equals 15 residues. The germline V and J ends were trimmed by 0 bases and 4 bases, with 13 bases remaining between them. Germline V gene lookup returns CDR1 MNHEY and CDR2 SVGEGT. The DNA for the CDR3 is TGTGCCAGCAGTTACTCGACGGGGGCCAGGTACGAGCAGTACTTC. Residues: CASSYSTGARYEQYF.

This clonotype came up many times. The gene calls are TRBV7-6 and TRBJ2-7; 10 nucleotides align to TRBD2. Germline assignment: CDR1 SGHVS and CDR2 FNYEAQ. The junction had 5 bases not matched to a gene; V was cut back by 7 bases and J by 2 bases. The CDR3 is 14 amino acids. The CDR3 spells CASTLSGGTYEQYF. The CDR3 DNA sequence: TGTGCCAGCACCCTTAGCGGGGGGACCTACGAGCAGTACTTC.

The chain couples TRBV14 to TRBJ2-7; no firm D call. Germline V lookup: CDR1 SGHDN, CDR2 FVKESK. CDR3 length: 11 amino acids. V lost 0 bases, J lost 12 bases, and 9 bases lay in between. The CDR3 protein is CASSQELAVYF. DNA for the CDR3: TGTGCCAGCAGCCAAGAGTTAGCAGTGTACTTC.

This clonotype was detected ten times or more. The CDR3 protein is CSVGGSGGRNEQFF. For the CDR3, the DNA is TGCAGCGTTGGGGGTAGCGGGGGGAGAAATGAGCAGTTCTTC. The chain uses TRBV29-1 and TRBJ2-1; TRBD2 matches 10 bases. The V gene end was trimmed by 4 bases and the J gene end by 7 bases; junction bases not matched to a gene: 7. Germline-derived CDR1 and CDR2 are SQVTM and ANQGSEA. The CDR3 runs to 14 residues.

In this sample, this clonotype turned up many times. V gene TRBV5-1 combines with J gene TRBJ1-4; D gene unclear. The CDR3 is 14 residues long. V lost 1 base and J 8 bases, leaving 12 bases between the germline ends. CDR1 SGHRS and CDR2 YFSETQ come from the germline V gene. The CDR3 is CASSLMGQGEKLFF. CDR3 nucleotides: TGCGCCAGCAGCTTGATGGGCCAAGGCGAAAAACTGTTTTTT.

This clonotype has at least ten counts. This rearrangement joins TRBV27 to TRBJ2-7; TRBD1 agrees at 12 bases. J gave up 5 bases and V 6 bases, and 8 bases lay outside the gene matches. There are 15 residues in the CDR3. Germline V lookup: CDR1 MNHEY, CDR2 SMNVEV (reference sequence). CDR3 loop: CASRAPGTGGHEQYF. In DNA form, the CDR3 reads TGTGCCAGCAGAGCCCCCGGGACAGGGGGCCACGAGCAGTACTTC.

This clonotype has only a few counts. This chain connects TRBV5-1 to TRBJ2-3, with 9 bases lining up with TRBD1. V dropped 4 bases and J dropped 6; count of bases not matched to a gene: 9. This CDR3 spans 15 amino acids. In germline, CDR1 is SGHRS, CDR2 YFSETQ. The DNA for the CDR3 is TGCGCCAGCAGCGCTTCCAGCGACAGGGGGGATACGCAGTATTTT. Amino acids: CASSASSDRGDTQYF.

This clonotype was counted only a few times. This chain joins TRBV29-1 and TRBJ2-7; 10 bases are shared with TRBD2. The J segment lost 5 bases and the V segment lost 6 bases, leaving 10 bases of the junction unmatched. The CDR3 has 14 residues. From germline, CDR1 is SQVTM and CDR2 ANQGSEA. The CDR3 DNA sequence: TGCAGCGTATCCTCCGGGACTAGCGTCCACGAGCAGTACTTC. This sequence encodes CSVSSGTSVHEQYF.

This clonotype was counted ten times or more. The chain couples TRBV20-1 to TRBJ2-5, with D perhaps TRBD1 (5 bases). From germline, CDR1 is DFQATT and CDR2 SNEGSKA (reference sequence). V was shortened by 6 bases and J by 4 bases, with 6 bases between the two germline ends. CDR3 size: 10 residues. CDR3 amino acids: CSAGAETQYF. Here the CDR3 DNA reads TGCAGTGCAGGGGCAGAGACCCAGTACTTC.

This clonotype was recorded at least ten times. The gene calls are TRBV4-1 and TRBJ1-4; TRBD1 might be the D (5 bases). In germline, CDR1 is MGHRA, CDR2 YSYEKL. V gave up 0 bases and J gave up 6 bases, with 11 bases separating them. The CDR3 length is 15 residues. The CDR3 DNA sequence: TGCGCCAGCAGCCAAGATAAGGGACCCGATGAAAAACTGTTTTTT. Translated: CASSQDKGPDEKLFF.

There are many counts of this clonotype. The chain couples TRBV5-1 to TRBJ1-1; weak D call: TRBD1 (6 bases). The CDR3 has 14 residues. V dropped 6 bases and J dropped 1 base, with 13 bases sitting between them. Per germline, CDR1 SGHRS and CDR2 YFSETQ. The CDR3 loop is CASNPGTTNTEAFF. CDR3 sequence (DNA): TGCGCCAGCAACCCCGGGACAACGAACACTGAAGCTTTCTTT.

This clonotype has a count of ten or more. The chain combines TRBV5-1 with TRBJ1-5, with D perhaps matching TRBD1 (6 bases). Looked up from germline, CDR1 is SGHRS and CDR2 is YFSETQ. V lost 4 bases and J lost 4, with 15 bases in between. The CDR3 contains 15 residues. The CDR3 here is CASSPRPQGNQPQHF. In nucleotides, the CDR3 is TGCGCCAGCAGCCCAAGGCCTCAGGGGAATCAGCCCCAGCATTTT.

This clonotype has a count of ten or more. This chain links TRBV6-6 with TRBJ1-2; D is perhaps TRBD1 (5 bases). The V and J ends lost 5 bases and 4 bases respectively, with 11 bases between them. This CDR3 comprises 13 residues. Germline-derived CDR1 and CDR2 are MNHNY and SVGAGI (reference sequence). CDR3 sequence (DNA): TGTGCCAGCAGTGGGGCGTCCAGCTATGGCTACACCTTC. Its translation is CASSGASSYGYTF.

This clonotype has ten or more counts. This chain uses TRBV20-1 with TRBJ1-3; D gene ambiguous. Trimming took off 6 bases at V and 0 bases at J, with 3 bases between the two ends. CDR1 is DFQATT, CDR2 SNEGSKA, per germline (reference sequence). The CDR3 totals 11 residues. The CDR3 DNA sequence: TGCAGTGCCCACTCTGGAAACACCATATATTTT. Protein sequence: CSAHSGNTIYF.